The 3 T cell receptor beta chains in this list originate from one sample, sequenced in a study of blood T cell repertoires in COVID-19 (dated by TCRdb to 2020 to 2022). The library was generated by the immunoSEQ multiplex PCR assay. Here the immuneACCESS table is served through TCRdb, limited to in-frame sequences with V and J called. Missing clones are a known gap in these copies; in checked studies unresolved V genes cover under half, and the rest lacks a known reason. This sample holds around 450,000 clones; approximately 86% were observed only once. Of the sample, 0.7% is held by the ten largest clones. Sequenced material: PBMCs or T cells enriched from blood (not recorded which). Receptor source: a woman aged 18-29 years who had recovered from COVID-19.

The table lists this clone with a count of one. This chain links TRBV21-1 with TRBJ2-7; the table's TRBD2 call for D was not verified on the DNA. TRBV21-1 is a recognized pseudogene. This CDR3 comprises 15 residues. The CDR3 sequence is CASSNTGSVAREQYF. The CDR3, as DNA: TGTGCCAGCAGCAATACCGGGTCGGTAGCTAGGGAGCAGTACTTC.

V usage is TRBV6-9 and J usage is TRBJ2-5, with 13 bases lining up with TRBD2. Germline V CDR1 and CDR2: MNHGY, SVAAGI. CDR3 length equals 15 residues. J gave up 2 bases and V 4 bases, and 1 base lay outside the gene matches. For the CDR3, the DNA is TGTGCCAGCAGTTTGGGACTAGCGGGGCAAGAGACCCAGTACTTC. Amino acid sequence: CASSLGLAGQETQYF.

This chain connects TRBV5-1 to TRBJ2-2; a weak D match, TRBD1 (5 bases). The CDR3 consists of 16 residues. Trimming took 0 bases from V and 6 from J, leaving 15 bases between them. Germline V gene sequence: CDR1 SGHRS, CDR2 YFSETQ. The CDR3 region has the DNA TGCGCCAGCAGCTTGGGAGCCAGGGAAATCCCCGGGGAGCTGTTTTTT. It codes for CASSLGAREIPGELFF.